This section outlines one T cell receptor beta chain sequence together with its context. What it binds is not known. The sample belongs to a study of graft-versus-host responses after intestinal transplantation. Overall study context: Among the recipients, all got anti-thymocyte globulin induction and then tacrolimus and steroids for about 3 years. Findings and limits, study-wide: The study found high graft-versus-host to host-versus-graft clonal ratios in allografts of patients with graft-donor T cell macrochimerism.

Data came from immunoSEQ multiplex PCR; TCRdb stores just in-frame clones and leaves some out. The top ten clones hold 1.1% of a sample with approximately 85,000 clones, roughly 91% of them seen once. Germline V gene sequence: CDR1 MDHEN, CDR2 SYDVKM. This CDR3 has 14 residues. V lost 3 bases and J 6 bases, leaving 12 bases between the germline ends. Here the sequenced sample was unstimulated CD8+ T cells sorted from spleen or lymph node cells, taken before transplant. The J gene is TRBJ1-5, the V gene TRBV28; possibly TRBD1 for D (5 bases). The sequence derives from a human donor who was the organ donor for an intestinal transplant. CDR3 protein: CASSFRQGGQPQHF. DNA for the CDR3: TGTGCCAGCAGTTTCCGCCAGGGAGGTCAGCCCCAGCATTTT.